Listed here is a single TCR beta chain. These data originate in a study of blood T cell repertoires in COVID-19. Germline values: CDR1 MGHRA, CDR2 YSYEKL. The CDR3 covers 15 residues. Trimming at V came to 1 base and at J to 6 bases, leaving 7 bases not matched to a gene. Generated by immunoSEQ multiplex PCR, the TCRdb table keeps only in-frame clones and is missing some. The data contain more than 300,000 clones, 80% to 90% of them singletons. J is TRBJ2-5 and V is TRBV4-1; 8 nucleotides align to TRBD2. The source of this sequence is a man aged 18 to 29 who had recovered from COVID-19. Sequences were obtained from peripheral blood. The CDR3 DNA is TGCGCCAGCAGCCAAGGGCGGGGGGCCCCCAAGACCCAGTACTTC. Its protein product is CASSQGRGAPKTQYF.